This record covers a single T cell receptor (beta chain). In the authors' workflow: Estimates of nucleated cell counts were drawn from the amplification of reference gene primers. TCRdb's table, derived via immunoSEQ multiplex PCR, lists solely in-frame clones and lacks some. V and J calls plus clone size are reproduced from that table; the DNA served to infer D and trimming. The sample lists about 250,000 clones; 85% to 90% were seen once. The source of the sample is a study of blood T cell repertoires in COVID-19. Looking at the study overall: The origin of the acute and convalescent COVID-19 samples was the United States, Italy and Spain. PBMCs, B-cell-depleted T cells, or T cells were the source of the cDNA or gDNA that made up the material.

Looked up from germline, CDR1 is LGHDT and CDR2 is YNNKEL (reference sequence). This CDR3 is built from 17 residues. Germline trimming cut 0 bases from V and 4 bases from J; bases unmatched to any gene: 10. The V gene is TRBV3-1 (or the pseudogene TRBV3-2), the J gene TRBJ2-7; TRBD2 aligns across 9 bases. The sequence was obtained from an elderly man with acute or convalescent COVID-19. The material sequenced was peripheral blood. CDR3 sequence (DNA): TGTGCCAGCAGCCAAGAAGGGCTAGCGGGACGACGATACGAGCAGTACTTC. Its protein product is CASSQEGLAGRRYEQYF.